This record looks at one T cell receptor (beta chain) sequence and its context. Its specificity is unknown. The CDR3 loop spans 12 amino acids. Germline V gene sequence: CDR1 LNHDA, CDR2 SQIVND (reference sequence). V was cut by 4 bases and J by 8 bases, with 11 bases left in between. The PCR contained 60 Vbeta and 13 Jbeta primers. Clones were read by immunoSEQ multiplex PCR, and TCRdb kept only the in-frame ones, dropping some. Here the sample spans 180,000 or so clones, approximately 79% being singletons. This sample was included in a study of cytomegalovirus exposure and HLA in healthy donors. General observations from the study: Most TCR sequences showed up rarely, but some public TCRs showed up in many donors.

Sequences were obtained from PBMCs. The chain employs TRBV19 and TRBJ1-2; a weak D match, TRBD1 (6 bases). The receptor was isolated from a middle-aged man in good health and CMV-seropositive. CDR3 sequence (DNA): TGTGCCAGTAGTAGGGACATCGAGGGCTACACCTTC. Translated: CASSRDIEGYTF.